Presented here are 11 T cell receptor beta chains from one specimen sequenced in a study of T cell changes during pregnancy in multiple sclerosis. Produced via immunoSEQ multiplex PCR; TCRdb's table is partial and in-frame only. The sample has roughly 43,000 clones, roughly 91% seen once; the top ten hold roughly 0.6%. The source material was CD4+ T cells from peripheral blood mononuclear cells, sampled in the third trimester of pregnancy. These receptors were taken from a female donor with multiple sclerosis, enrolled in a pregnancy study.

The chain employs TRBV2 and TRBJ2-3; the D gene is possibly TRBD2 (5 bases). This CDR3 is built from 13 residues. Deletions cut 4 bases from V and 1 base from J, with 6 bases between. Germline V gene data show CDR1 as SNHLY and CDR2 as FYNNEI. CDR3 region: CASSVEGTDTQYF. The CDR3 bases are TGTGCCAGCAGTGTGGAGGGCACAGATACGCAGTATTTT. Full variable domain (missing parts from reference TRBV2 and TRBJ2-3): EPEVTQTPSHQVTQMGQEVILRCVPISNHLYFYWYRQILGQKVEFLVSFYNNEISEKSEIFDDQFSVERPDGSNFTLKIRSTKLEDSAMYFCASSVEGTDTQYFGPGTRLTVL.

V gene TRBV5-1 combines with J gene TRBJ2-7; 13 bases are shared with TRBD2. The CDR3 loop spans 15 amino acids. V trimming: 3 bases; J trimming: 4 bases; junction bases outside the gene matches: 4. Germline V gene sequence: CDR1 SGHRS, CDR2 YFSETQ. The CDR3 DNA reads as TGCGCCAGCAGCTGGACTAGCGGGAGTAAGTACGAGCAGTACTTC. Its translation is CASSWTSGSKYEQYF.

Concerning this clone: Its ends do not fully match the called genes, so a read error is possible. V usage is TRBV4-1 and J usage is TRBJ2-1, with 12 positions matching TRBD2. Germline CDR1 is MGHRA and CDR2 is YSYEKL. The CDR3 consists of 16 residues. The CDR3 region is CASNQTSGGSYNEQFF. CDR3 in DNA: TGCGCCAGCAACCAAACTAGCGGGGGGTCTTACAATGAGCAGTTCTTC.

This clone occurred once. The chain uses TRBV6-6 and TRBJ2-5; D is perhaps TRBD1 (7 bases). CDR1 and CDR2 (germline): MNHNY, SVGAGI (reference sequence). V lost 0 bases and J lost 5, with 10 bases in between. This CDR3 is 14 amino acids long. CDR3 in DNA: TGTGCCAGCAGTTACTCGGAGGGGGCGGAGACCCAGTACTTC. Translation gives CASSYSEGAETQYF.

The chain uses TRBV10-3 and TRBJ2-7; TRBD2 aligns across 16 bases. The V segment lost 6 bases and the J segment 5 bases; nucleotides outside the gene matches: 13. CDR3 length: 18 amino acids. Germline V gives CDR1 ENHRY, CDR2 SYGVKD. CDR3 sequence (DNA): TGTGCCATCAGCAACACTCCGGGACTAGCGGGAGGGCCCCACGAGCAGTACTTC. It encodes CAISNTPGLAGGPHEQYF.

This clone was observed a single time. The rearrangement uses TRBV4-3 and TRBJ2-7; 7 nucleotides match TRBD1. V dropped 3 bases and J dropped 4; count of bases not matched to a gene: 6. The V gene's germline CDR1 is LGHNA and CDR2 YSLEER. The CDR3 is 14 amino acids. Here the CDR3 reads CASSHRQGWYEQYF. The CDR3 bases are TGCGCCAGCAGCCACAGACAGGGATGGTACGAGCAGTACTTC.

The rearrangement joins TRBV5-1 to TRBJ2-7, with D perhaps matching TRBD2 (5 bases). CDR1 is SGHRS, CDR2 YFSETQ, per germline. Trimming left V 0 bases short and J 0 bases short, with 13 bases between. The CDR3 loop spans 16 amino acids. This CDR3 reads CASSLAGAGLSYEQYF. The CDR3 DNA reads TGCGCCAGCAGCTTGGCCGGTGCGGGCCTCTCCTACGAGCAGTACTTC.

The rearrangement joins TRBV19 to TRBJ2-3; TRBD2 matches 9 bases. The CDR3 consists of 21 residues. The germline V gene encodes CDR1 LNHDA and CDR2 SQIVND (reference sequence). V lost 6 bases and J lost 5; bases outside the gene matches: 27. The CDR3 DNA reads TGTGCCAGTAGCCCTCTGGGACTAGCCCCCTCGTGGCTAGCCGCCCAAGATACGCAGTATTTT. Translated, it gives CASSPLGLAPSWLAAQDTQYF.

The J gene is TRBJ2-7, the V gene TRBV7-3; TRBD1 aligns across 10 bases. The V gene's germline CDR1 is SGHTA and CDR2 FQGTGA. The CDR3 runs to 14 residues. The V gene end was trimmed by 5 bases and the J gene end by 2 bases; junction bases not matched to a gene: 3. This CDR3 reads CASSRDRGAYEQYF. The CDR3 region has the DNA TGTGCCAGCAGCCGGGACAGGGGAGCCTACGAGCAGTACTTC.

Written as DNA, the CDR3 is TGTGCCAGTAGTTCCCACGTTGCCGGACAACGCAATGAGCAGTTCTTC. The encoded protein is CASSSHVAGQRNEQFF. The V and J genes are TRBV19 and TRBJ2-1, with D tentatively TRBD1 (5 bases). Trimming removed 5 bases at V and 6 bases at J, with 20 bases between. CDR1 and CDR2 from the germline V gene are LNHDA and SQIVND (reference sequence). CDR3 length: 16 amino acids.

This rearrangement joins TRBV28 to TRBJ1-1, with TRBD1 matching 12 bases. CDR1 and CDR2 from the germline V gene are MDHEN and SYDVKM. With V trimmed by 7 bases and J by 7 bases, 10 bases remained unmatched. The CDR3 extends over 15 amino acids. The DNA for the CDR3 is TGTGCCAGCACCGTCCCGGGACAGGGGGCGATTGAAGCTTTCTTT. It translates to CASTVPGQGAIEAFF.